Given below is one T cell receptor beta chain in context. The antigen is not known. Reprocessing the 5' RACE reads, TCRdb reports a single entry for every CDR3 protein and omits DNA. The table counts 400,000 or so distinct CDR3 sequences; about 2.2% lies in the top ten. The data were obtained in a study of monozygotic twins with inflammatory bowel disease. Study-level points and caveats: Individual T cell subtypes were not distinguishable. Ultimately, a single strong signal or clonotype associated with IBD was not supported.

Looked up from germline, CDR1 is MGHRA and CDR2 is YSYEKL. This CDR3 is built from 14 residues. The chain joins TRBV4-1 to TRBJ1-1. This clonotype originated in a human donor with ulcerative colitis or Crohn's disease, or a healthy co-twin of an affected twin (not recorded which). Material: blood. The chain's CDR3 is CASSQGLLGTEAFF.